This passage covers 2 T cell receptor beta chains from one sample sequenced in a study of cytomegalovirus exposure and HLA in healthy donors. The PCR had 60 Vbeta and 13 Jbeta primers. Profiled with immunoSEQ multiplex PCR; TCRdb holds only in-frame clones, not every one. This sample carries approximately 80,000 clones, with 3.5% to 4% going to the ten biggest clones. Material for sequencing was PBMCs. The receptors stem from a man between 18 and 29 years old in good health and CMV-seropositive.

The chain carries TRBV27 and TRBJ2-6; D is possibly TRBD2 (6 bases). This CDR3 has 19 amino acids. Germline loops: CDR1 MNHEY, CDR2 SMNVEV (reference sequence). The V and J ends lost 7 bases and 0 bases respectively, with 22 bases between them. The chain's CDR3 is CASTVRGLLGVSGANVLTF. The CDR3, as DNA: TGTGCCAGCACCGTAAGAGGACTATTAGGAGTCTCTGGGGCCAACGTCCTGACTTTC.

V usage is TRBV4-1 and J usage is TRBJ2-7; no reliable D call. Germline V gene sequence: CDR1 MGHRA, CDR2 YSYEKL. The V gene lost 2 bases and the J gene lost 2 bases, with 13 bases spanning the gap. The CDR3 sequence is 15 residues long. In DNA, the CDR3 is TGCGCCAGCAGCCAATTGCGCGGAGCAACCTACGAGCAGTACTTC. Protein sequence: CASSQLRGATYEQYF.